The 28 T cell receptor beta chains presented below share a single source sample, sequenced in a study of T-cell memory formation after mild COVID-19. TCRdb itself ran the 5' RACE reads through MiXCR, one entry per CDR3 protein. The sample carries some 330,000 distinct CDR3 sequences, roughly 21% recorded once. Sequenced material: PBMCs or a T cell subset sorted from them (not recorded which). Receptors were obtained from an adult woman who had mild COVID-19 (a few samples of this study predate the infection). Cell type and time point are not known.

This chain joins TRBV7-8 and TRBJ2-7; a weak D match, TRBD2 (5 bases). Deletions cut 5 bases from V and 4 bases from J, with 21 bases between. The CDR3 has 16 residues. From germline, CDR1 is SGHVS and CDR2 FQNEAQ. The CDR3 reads CASSLVPGSLPYEQYF. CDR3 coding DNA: TGTGCCAGCAGCCTCGTTCCGGGGTCCCTCCCTTACGAGCAGTACTTC.

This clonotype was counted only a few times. DNA for the CDR3: TGTGCCAGCAGCCCTCTAGGGGGGACAGGGGGCGATGAGCAGTTCTTC. Its translation: CASSPLGGTGGDEQFF. The rearrangement joins TRBV9 to TRBJ2-1; 12 bases agree with TRBD1. The CDR3 loop spans 16 amino acids. V was clipped by 4 bases and J by 8 bases; unmatched bases: 10. CDR1 is SGDLS, CDR2 YYNGEE, per germline.

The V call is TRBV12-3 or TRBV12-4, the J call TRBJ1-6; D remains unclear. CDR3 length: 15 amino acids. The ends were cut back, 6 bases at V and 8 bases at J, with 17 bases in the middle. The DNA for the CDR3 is TGTGCCAGCAGAGCGCCACGCCAGCGCGATTCACCCCTCCACTTT. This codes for CASRAPRQRDSPLHF.

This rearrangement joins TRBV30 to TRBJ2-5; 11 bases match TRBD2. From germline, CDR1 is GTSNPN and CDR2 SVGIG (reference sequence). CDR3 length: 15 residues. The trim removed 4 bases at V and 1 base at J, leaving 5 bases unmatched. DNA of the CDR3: TGTGCCTGGACCAAGGGACTAGCGGTCCAAGAGACCCAGTACTTC. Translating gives CAWTKGLAVQETQYF.

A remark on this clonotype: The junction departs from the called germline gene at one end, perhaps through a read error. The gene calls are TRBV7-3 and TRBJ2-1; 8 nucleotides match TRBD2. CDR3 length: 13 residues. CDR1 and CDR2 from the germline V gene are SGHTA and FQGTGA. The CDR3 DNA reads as TGTGCCAGCAGCACCTCGACTGGACTAGCCACACAATTC. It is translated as CASSTSTGLATQF.

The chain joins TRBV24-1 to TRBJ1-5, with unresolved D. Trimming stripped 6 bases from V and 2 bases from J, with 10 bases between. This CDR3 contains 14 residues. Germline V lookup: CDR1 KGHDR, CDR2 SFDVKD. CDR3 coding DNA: TGTGCCACCAGTCACAGCGGCGGCAATCAGCCCCAGCATTTT. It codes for CATSHSGGNQPQHF.

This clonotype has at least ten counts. The CDR3 DNA follows: TGTGCCAGCAGCTCTCTAGCGGGGGGCTACAATGAGCAGTTCTTC. Its translation is CASSSLAGGYNEQFF. This sequence joins TRBV7-3 and TRBJ2-1, with 11 nucleotides matching TRBD2. There are 15 residues in the CDR3. Germline lookup yields CDR1 SGHTA and CDR2 FQGTGA. V lost 4 bases, J lost 3 bases, and 2 bases stayed unmatched.

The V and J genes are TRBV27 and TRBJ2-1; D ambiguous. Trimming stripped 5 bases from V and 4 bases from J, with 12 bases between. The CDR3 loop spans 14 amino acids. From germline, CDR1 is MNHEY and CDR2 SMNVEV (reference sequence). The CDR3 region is CASSPSALYNEQFF. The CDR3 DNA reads TGTGCCAGCAGTCCCTCGGCCCTTTACAATGAGCAGTTCTTC.

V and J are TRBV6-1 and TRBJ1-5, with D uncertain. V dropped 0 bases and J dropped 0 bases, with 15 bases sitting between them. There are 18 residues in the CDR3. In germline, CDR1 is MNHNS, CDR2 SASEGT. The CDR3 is CASSEAEWAEYSNQPQHF. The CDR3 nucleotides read TGTGCCAGCAGTGAAGCGGAGTGGGCAGAGTATAGCAATCAGCCCCAGCATTTT.

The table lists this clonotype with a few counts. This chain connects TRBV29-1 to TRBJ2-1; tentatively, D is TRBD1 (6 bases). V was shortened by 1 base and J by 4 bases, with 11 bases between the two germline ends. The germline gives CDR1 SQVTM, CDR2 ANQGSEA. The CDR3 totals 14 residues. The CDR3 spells CSVEGTENYNEQFF. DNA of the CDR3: TGCAGCGTTGAAGGGACAGAGAATTACAATGAGCAGTTCTTC.

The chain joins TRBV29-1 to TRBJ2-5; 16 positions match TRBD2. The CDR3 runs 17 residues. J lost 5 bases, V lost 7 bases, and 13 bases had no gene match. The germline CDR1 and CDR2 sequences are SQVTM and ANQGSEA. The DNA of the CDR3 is TGCAGCGCATCGGGACTAGCGGGAGGGTCCTTTCGGGAGACCCAGTACTTC. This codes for CSASGLAGGSFRETQYF.

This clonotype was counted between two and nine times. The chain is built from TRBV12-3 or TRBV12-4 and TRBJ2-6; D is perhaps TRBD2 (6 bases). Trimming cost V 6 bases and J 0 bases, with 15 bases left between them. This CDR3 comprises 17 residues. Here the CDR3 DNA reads TGTGCCAGCAGCCCAGGGACTCTGAGCTCTGGGGCCAACGTCCTGACTTTC. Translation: CASSPGTLSSGANVLTF.

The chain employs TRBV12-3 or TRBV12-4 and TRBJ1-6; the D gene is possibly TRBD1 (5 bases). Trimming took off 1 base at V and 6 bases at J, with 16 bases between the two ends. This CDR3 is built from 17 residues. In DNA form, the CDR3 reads TGTGCCAGCAGTTTAGATTTTGGGGGGGGACTTAATTCACCCCTCCACTTT. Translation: CASSLDFGGGLNSPLHF.

This CDR3 is CASSLLQGTSGGDNEQFF. CDR3 bases: TGCGCCAGCAGCTTACTTCAAGGGACTAGCGGGGGGGACAATGAGCAGTTCTTC. The chain couples TRBV5-1 to TRBJ2-1; 16 bases line up with TRBD2. The germline V gene encodes CDR1 SGHRS and CDR2 YFSETQ. This CDR3 comprises 18 residues. V was clipped by 2 bases and J by 5 bases; unmatched bases: 7.

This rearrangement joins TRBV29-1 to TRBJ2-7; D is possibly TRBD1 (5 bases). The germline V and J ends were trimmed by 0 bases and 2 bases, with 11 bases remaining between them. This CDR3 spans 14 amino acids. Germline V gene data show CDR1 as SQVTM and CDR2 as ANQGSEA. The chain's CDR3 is CSVEEVGPPYEQYF. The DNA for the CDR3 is TGCAGCGTTGAAGAGGTGGGGCCCCCCTACGAGCAGTACTTC.

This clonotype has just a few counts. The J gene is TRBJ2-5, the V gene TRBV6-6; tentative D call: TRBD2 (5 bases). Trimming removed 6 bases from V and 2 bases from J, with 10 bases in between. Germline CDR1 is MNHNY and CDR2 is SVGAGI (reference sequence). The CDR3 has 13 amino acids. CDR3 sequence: CASSSGKQETQYF. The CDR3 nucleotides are TGTGCCAGCAGCTCCGGGAAACAAGAGACCCAGTACTTC.

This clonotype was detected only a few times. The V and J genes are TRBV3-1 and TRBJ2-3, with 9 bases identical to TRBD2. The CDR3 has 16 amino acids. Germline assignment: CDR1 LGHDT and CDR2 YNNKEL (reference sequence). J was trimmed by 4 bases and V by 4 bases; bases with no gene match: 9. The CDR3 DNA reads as TGTGCCAGCAGCCCCATTAGCGGGAGTGTTCCAGATACGCAGTATTTT. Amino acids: CASSPISGSVPDTQYF.

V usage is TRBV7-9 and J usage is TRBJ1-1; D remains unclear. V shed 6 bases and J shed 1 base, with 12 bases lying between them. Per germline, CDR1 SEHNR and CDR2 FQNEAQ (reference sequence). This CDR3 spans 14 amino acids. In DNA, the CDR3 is TGTGCCAGCAGAAGGGTGGAGGGGAACACTGAAGCTTTCTTT. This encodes CASRRVEGNTEAFF.

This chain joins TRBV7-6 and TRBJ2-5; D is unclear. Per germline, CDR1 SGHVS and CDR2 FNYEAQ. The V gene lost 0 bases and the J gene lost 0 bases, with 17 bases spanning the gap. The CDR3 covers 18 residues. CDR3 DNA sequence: TGTGCCAGCAGCTTAGCAACATTTCGTTTCTCGTACCAAGAGACCCAGTACTTC. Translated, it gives CASSLATFRFSYQETQYF. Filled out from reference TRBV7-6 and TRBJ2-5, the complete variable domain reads GAGVSQSPRYKVTKRGQDVALRCDPISGHVSLYWYRQALGQGPEFLTYFNYEAQQDKSGLPNDRFSAERPEGSISTLTIQRTEQRDSAMYRCASSLATFRFSYQETQYFGPGTRLLVL.

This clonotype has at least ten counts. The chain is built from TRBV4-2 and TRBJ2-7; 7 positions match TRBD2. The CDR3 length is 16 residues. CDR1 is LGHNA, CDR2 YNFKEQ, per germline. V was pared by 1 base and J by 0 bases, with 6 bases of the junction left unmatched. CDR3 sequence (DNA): TGTGCCAGCAGCCAAGTAGCGGGCGACAGCTCCTACGAGCAGTACTTC. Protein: CASSQVAGDSSYEQYF.

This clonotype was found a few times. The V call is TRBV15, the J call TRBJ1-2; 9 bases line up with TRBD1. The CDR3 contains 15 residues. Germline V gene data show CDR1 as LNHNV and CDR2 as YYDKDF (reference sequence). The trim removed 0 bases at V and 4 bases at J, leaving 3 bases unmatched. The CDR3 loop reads CATSRDRGQGYGYTF. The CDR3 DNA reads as TGTGCCACCAGCAGAGATCGGGGACAGGGCTATGGCTACACCTTC.

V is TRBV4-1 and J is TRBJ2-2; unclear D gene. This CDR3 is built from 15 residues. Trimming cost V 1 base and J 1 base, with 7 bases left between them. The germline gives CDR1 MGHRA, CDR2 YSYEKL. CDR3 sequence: CASSQGAVNTGELFF. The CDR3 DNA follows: TGCGCCAGCAGCCAAGGTGCCGTGAACACCGGGGAGCTGTTTTTT.

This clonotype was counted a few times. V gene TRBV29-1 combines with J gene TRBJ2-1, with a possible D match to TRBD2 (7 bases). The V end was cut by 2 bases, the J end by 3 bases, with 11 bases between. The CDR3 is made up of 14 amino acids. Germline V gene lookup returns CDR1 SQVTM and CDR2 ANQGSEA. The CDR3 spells CSVELGGDYNEQFF. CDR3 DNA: TGCAGCGTTGAACTAGGGGGGGACTACAATGAGCAGTTCTTC.

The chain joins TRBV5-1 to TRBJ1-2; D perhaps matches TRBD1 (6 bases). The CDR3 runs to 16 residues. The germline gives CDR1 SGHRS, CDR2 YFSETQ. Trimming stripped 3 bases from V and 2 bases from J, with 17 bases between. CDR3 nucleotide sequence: TGCGCCAGCAGCTCACAACGCCCAGACAGGAACTATGGCTACACCTTC. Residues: CASSSQRPDRNYGYTF. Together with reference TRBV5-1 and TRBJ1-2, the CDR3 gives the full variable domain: KAGVTQTPRYLIKTRGQQVTLSCSPISGHRSVSWYQQTPGQGLQFLFEYFSETQRNKGNFPGRFSGRQFSNSRSEMNVSTLELGDSALYLCASSSQRPDRNYGYTFGSGTRLTVV.

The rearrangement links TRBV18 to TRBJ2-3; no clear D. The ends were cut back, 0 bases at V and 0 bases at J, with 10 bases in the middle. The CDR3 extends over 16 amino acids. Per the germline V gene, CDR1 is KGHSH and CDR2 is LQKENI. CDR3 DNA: TGTGCCAGCTCACCACCCCCGCAGACTAGCACAGATACGCAGTATTTT. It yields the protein CASSPPPQTSTDTQYF.

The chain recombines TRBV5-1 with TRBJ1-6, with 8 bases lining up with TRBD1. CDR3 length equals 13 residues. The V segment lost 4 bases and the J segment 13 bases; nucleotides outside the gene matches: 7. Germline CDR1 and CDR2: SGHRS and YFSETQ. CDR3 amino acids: CASSTDGTGPLHF. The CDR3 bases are TGCGCCAGCAGCACCGATGGGACAGGTCCCCTCCACTTT.

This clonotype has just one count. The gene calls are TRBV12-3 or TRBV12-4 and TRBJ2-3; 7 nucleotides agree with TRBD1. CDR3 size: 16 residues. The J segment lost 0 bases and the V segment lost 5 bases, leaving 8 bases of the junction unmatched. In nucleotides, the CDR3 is TGTGCCAGCAGTGGGAGACAGGGTTGGAGCACAGATACGCAGTATTTT. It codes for CASSGRQGWSTDTQYF.

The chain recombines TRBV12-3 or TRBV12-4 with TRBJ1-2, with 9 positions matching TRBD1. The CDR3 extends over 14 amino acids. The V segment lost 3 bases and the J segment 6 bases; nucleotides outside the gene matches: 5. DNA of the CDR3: TGTGCCAGCAGTTTGGGACAGGGAGTCCATGGCTACACCTTC. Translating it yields CASSLGQGVHGYTF.